This is a list of T cell receptor beta chains from one sample in a study of early T cells in non-severe SARS-CoV-2 infection. Via MiXCR, TCRdb re-called the 5' RACE reads, giving one row per CDR3 protein. The sample has 50,000 to 75,000 distinct CDR3 sequences; approximately 6% are singletons. Sequenced material: whole blood, taken at baseline. The receptors derive from an adult who was a healthcare worker with PCR-confirmed SARS-CoV-2 infection or an uninfected control (not recorded which). Each CDR3 is given with its conserved first and last residue. A D gene is named only where the DNA matches it firmly. Clone size, where shown, is once, few, many, or a class for clones that have expanded.

j_call: TRBJ2-3
v_call: TRBV20-1
d_call: TRBD2
clone_size: many
cdr3_aa: CSARPRLAGVTDTQYF
cdr3_nt: TGCAGTGCTAGACCCCGACTAGCGGGAGTCACAGATACGCAGTATTTT

j_call: TRBJ2-4
v_call: TRBV19
d_call: -
clone_size: many
cdr3_aa: CASSITGRNIQYF
cdr3_nt: TGTGCCAGTAGTATAACAGGGCGAAACATTCAGTACTTC

j_call: TRBJ2-7
v_call: TRBV20-1
d_call: TRBD1
clone_size: many
cdr3_aa: CSATPGGYYEQYF
cdr3_nt: TGCAGTGCTACCCCAGGGGGTTACTACGAGCAGTACTTC

j_call: TRBJ1-1
v_call: TRBV4-1
d_call: -
clone_size: many
cdr3_aa: CASSQAGVNAMNTEAFF
cdr3_nt: TGCGCCAGCAGCCAAGCAGGAGTTAATGCCATGAACACTGAAGCTTTCTTT

j_call: TRBJ1-1
v_call: TRBV7-6
d_call: -
clone_size: many
cdr3_aa: CASRSHRTRTDTEAFF
cdr3_nt: TGTGCCAGCAGGTCCCACCGGACTCGGACGGACACTGAAGCTTTCTTT

j_call: TRBJ1-3
v_call: TRBV19
d_call: TRBD1
clone_size: many
cdr3_aa: CASRGQFGNTIYF
cdr3_nt: TGTGCCAGCAGGGGACAGTTTGGAAACACCATATATTTT

j_call: TRBJ2-3
v_call: TRBV4-1
d_call: -
clone_size: many
cdr3_aa: CASSQDPSTDTQYF
cdr3_nt: TGCGCCAGCAGCCAAGATCCCTCAACAGATACGCAGTATTTT

j_call: TRBJ2-5
v_call: TRBV20-1
d_call: TRBD2
clone_size: -
cdr3_aa: CSARDDLSGRGKTQYF
cdr3_nt: TGCAGTGCTAGAGATGACCTTAGCGGGAGAGGCAAGACCCAGTACTTC

j_call: TRBJ2-7
v_call: TRBV28
d_call: -
clone_size: few
cdr3_aa: CASRDSGPYEQYF
cdr3_nt: TGTGCCAGCAGGGACAGTGGGCCGTACGAGCAGTACTTC

j_call: TRBJ1-1
v_call: TRBV28
d_call: -
clone_size: many
cdr3_aa: CASRRPQNTEAFF
cdr3_nt: TGTGCCAGCAGAAGGCCGCAAAACACTGAAGCTTTCTTT

j_call: TRBJ2-3
v_call: TRBV30
d_call: TRBD2
clone_size: many
cdr3_aa: CAWRLAGVDTQYF
cdr3_nt: TGTGCCTGGAGGCTAGCGGGAGTGGATACGCAGTATTTT

j_call: TRBJ1-1
v_call: TRBV5-5
d_call: -
clone_size: few
cdr3_aa: CASSYMGVVNTEAFF
cdr3_nt: TGTGCCAGCAGTTACATGGGGGTCGTGAACACTGAAGCTTTCTTT

j_call: TRBJ2-2
v_call: TRBV2
d_call: TRBD2
clone_size: many
cdr3_aa: CASKGGLAGLANTGELFF
cdr3_nt: TGTGCCAGCAAAGGGGGACTAGCGGGCCTAGCGAACACCGGGGAGCTGTTTTTT

j_call: TRBJ2-7
v_call: TRBV7-3
d_call: TRBD2
clone_size: -
cdr3_aa: CASSSWTSDSYEQYF
cdr3_nt: TGTGCCAGCAGCTCCTGGACTAGCGACTCCTACGAGCAGTACTTC

j_call: TRBJ2-7
v_call: TRBV5-4
d_call: -
clone_size: few
cdr3_aa: CASSRPESFYEQYF
cdr3_nt: TGTGCCAGCAGCCGACCCGAGAGCTTTTACGAGCAGTACTTC

j_call: TRBJ2-3
v_call: TRBV24-1
d_call: TRBD2
clone_size: many
cdr3_aa: CATSDPRLEAGEVADTQYF
cdr3_nt: TGTGCCACCAGTGATCCGCGACTGGAGGCGGGAGAAGTAGCAGATACGCAGTATTTT

j_call: TRBJ1-2
v_call: TRBV20-1
d_call: -
clone_size: few
cdr3_aa: CSARSAGGYGYTF
cdr3_nt: TGCAGTGCTAGATCCGCGGGGGGTTATGGCTACACCTTC

j_call: TRBJ1-5
v_call: TRBV20-1
d_call: -
clone_size: many
cdr3_aa: CSANTKGSNQPQHF
cdr3_nt: TGCAGTGCTAACACTAAGGGGTCCAATCAGCCCCAGCATTTT

j_call: TRBJ1-2
v_call: TRBV24-1
d_call: -
clone_size: once
cdr3_aa: CATSDFATEVYGYTF
cdr3_nt: TGTGCCACCAGTGATTTTGCGACGGAAGTCTATGGCTACACCTTC

j_call: TRBJ2-1
v_call: TRBV29-1
d_call: TRBD2
clone_size: many
cdr3_aa: CSVLGLGRNNEQFF
cdr3_nt: TGCAGCGTTTTGGGACTAGGTCGAAACAATGAGCAGTTCTTC

j_call: TRBJ2-2
v_call: TRBV10-2
d_call: -
clone_size: few
cdr3_aa: CASSEFTGELFF
cdr3_nt: TGCGCCAGCAGTGAATTCACCGGGGAGCTGTTTTTT

j_call: TRBJ1-6
v_call: TRBV29-1
d_call: -
clone_size: many
cdr3_aa: CSVRGHEHSPLHF
cdr3_nt: TGCAGCGTTCGAGGGCACGAGCATTCACCCCTCCACTTT

j_call: TRBJ2-2
v_call: TRBV20-1
d_call: TRBD2
clone_size: many
cdr3_aa: CSARGPASGRNTGELFF
cdr3_nt: TGCAGTGCTAGAGGCCCCGCTAGCGGGAGGAACACCGGGGAGCTGTTTTTT

j_call: TRBJ2-5
v_call: TRBV7-9
d_call: -
clone_size: many
cdr3_aa: CASSFLDSQETQYF
cdr3_nt: TGTGCCAGCAGCTTCCTGGACAGCCAAGAGACCCAGTACTTC

j_call: TRBJ1-4
v_call: TRBV9
d_call: -
clone_size: many
cdr3_aa: CASSSSPGTGPGNEKLFF
cdr3_nt: TGTGCCAGCAGCTCGAGTCCCGGGACCGGGCCCGGTAATGAAAAACTGTTTTTT

j_call: TRBJ1-2
v_call: TRBV10-3
d_call: -
clone_size: few
cdr3_aa: CAITGQLTAGYTF
cdr3_nt: TGTGCCATCACAGGACAGTTGACGGCTGGCTACACCTTC

j_call: TRBJ2-7
v_call: TRBV28
d_call: TRBD1
clone_size: many
cdr3_aa: CASSSQTGGMKYEQYF
cdr3_nt: TGTGCCAGCAGTTCCCAGACAGGGGGCATGAAGTACGAGCAGTACTTC

j_call: TRBJ1-1
v_call: TRBV7-9
d_call: TRBD1
clone_size: -
cdr3_aa: CASSSFPGQGGTEAFF
cdr3_nt: TGTGCCAGCAGCTCGTTCCCGGGACAGGGGGGCACTGAAGCTTTCTTT

j_call: TRBJ2-4
v_call: TRBV6-5
d_call: -
clone_size: many
cdr3_aa: CASSYRPGEAKNIQYF
cdr3_nt: TGTGCCAGCAGTTACCGGCCTGGGGAGGCCAAAAACATTCAGTACTTC

j_call: TRBJ2-7
v_call: TRBV29-1
d_call: TRBD1
clone_size: many
cdr3_aa: CSVGTGLNEQYF
cdr3_nt: TGCAGCGTTGGGACAGGGTTGAACGAGCAGTACTTC

j_call: TRBJ2-6
v_call: TRBV7-2
d_call: TRBD1
clone_size: few
cdr3_aa: CASSRQGAGANVLTF
cdr3_nt: TGTGCCAGCAGCCGACAGGGGGCTGGGGCCAACGTCCTGACTTTC

j_call: TRBJ2-7
v_call: TRBV6-1
d_call: TRBD2
clone_size: -
cdr3_aa: CASSEGAGRVYEQYF
cdr3_nt: TGTGCCAGCAGTGAAGGGGCAGGGAGGGTGTACGAGCAGTACTTC

j_call: TRBJ1-2
v_call: TRBV28
d_call: TRBD1
clone_size: many
cdr3_aa: CASSRPLDRAIYGYTF
cdr3_nt: TGTGCCAGCAGTCGACCTTTGGACAGGGCTATCTATGGCTACACCTTC

j_call: TRBJ1-1
v_call: TRBV18
d_call: -
clone_size: many
cdr3_aa: CASSPGFSEAFF
cdr3_nt: TGTGCCAGCTCACCAGGGTTTAGTGAAGCTTTCTTT

j_call: TRBJ2-3
v_call: TRBV29-1
d_call: -
clone_size: many
cdr3_aa: CSVGTRPYTDTQYF
cdr3_nt: TGCAGCGTCGGGACACGGCCCTACACAGATACGCAGTATTTT

j_call: TRBJ2-7
v_call: TRBV6-5
d_call: -
clone_size: many
cdr3_aa: CASSYSYRSRSYEQYF
cdr3_nt: TGTGCCAGCAGTTACTCATACAGGTCACGCTCCTACGAGCAGTACTTC

j_call: TRBJ2-7
v_call: TRBV20-1
d_call: TRBD2
clone_size: few
cdr3_aa: CSARDGRVITYEQYF
cdr3_nt: TGCAGTGCTAGAGATGGGAGGGTTATTACCTACGAGCAGTACTTC

j_call: TRBJ1-4
v_call: TRBV15
d_call: -
clone_size: many
cdr3_aa: CATSRDLTSTNEKLFF
cdr3_nt: TGTGCCACCAGCAGAGATCTGACCTCTACTAATGAAAAACTGTTTTTT

j_call: TRBJ2-7
v_call: TRBV2
d_call: TRBD2
clone_size: many
cdr3_aa: CASSRLAESYEQYF
cdr3_nt: TGTGCCAGCAGTCGACTAGCGGAATCCTACGAGCAGTACTTC

j_call: TRBJ1-1
v_call: TRBV10-1
d_call: -
clone_size: -
cdr3_aa: CASSGSMNTEAFF
cdr3_nt: TGCGCCAGCAGCGGCAGCATGAACACTGAAGCTTTCTTT

j_call: TRBJ2-4
v_call: TRBV24-1
d_call: TRBD1
clone_size: many
cdr3_aa: CATSDSTPEGTGKNIQYF
cdr3_nt: TGTGCCACCAGTGATTCTACGCCCGAAGGGACAGGGAAAAACATTCAGTACTTC

j_call: TRBJ2-3
v_call: TRBV24-1
d_call: -
clone_size: many
cdr3_aa: CATSSIASTDTQYF
cdr3_nt: TGTGCCACCTCGTCGATCGCGAGCACAGATACGCAGTATTTT

j_call: TRBJ2-3
v_call: TRBV6-2/TRBV6-3
d_call: TRBD2
clone_size: few
cdr3_aa: CASSPGLGRDTQYF
cdr3_nt: TGTGCCAGCAGCCCGGGACTAGGGAGGGATACGCAGTATTTT

j_call: TRBJ1-1
v_call: TRBV14
d_call: -
clone_size: few
cdr3_aa: CASSRPGQGTTAFF
cdr3_nt: TGTGCCAGCAGCCGCCCCGGCCAGGGGACAACAGCTTTCTTT

j_call: TRBJ1-1
v_call: TRBV24-1
d_call: -
clone_size: many
cdr3_aa: CATMGEENTEAFF
cdr3_nt: TGTGCCACGATGGGCGAGGAGAACACTGAAGCTTTCTTT

j_call: TRBJ1-2
v_call: TRBV27
d_call: TRBD1
clone_size: few
cdr3_aa: CASSFTGQGIFGYTF
cdr3_nt: TGTGCCAGCAGTTTTACGGGACAGGGGATTTTCGGCTACACCTTC

j_call: TRBJ2-1
v_call: TRBV11-2
d_call: TRBD2
clone_size: many
cdr3_aa: CASSPDIAGGRRQFF
cdr3_nt: TGTGCCAGCAGCCCTGATATAGCGGGCGGAAGAAGGCAGTTCTTC

j_call: TRBJ1-1
v_call: TRBV21-1
d_call: -
clone_size: many
cdr3_aa: CASSKAVRGTNEAFF
cdr3_nt: TGTGCCAGCAGCAAAGCTGTGCGGGGAACTAATGAAGCTTTCTTT

j_call: TRBJ2-3
v_call: TRBV7-2
d_call: -
clone_size: -
cdr3_aa: CASSLWGTDTQYF
cdr3_nt: TGTGCCAGCAGCTTATGGGGAACAGATACGCAGTATTTT

j_call: TRBJ2-1
v_call: TRBV3-1
d_call: TRBD2
clone_size: many
cdr3_aa: CASSQESGIEFF
cdr3_nt: TGTGCCAGCAGCCAAGAGAGCGGGATCGAGTTCTTC

j_call: TRBJ2-2
v_call: TRBV12-3/TRBV12-4
d_call: -
clone_size: few
cdr3_aa: CASSLAATIGELFF
cdr3_nt: TGTGCCAGCAGTTTAGCCGCCACAATCGGGGAGCTGTTTTTT

j_call: TRBJ2-5
v_call: TRBV7-9
d_call: -
clone_size: few
cdr3_aa: CASSLVSIETQYF
cdr3_nt: TGTGCCAGCAGCTTAGTCAGTATCGAGACCCAGTACTTC

j_call: TRBJ2-5
v_call: TRBV5-6
d_call: -
clone_size: many
cdr3_aa: CASSRPRGGWGQETQYF
cdr3_nt: TGTGCCAGCAGCCGTCCCCGCGGGGGCTGGGGGCAAGAGACCCAGTACTTC

j_call: TRBJ2-7
v_call: TRBV20-1
d_call: TRBD1
clone_size: many
cdr3_aa: CSARTDRDHEQYF
cdr3_nt: TGCAGTGCTAGGACGGACAGGGACCACGAGCAGTACTTC

j_call: TRBJ2-3
v_call: TRBV5-4
d_call: -
clone_size: few
cdr3_aa: CASSLGGGGTSGTQYF
cdr3_nt: TGTGCCAGCAGCTTGGGGGGCGGAGGGACAAGTGGTACGCAGTATTTT

j_call: TRBJ1-1
v_call: TRBV11-3
d_call: -
clone_size: many
cdr3_aa: CASSFPAVRTNTEAFF
cdr3_nt: TGTGCCAGCAGCTTCCCGGCCGTAAGGACGAACACTGAAGCTTTCTTT

j_call: TRBJ1-5
v_call: TRBV25-1
d_call: -
clone_size: few
cdr3_aa: CASSGAGERGNQPQHF
cdr3_nt: TGTGCCAGCAGTGGGGCAGGAGAAAGGGGCAATCAGCCCCAGCATTTT

j_call: TRBJ1-1
v_call: TRBV9
d_call: -
clone_size: many
cdr3_aa: CASSSRGNTEAFF
cdr3_nt: TGTGCCAGCAGCAGCAGGGGAAACACTGAAGCTTTCTTT

j_call: TRBJ2-7
v_call: TRBV6-1
d_call: TRBD1
clone_size: many
cdr3_aa: CASSPWAGGGEQYF
cdr3_nt: TGTGCCAGCAGTCCCTGGGCAGGGGGCGGCGAGCAGTACTTC